This T cell receptor (beta chain) is from a study of identifying expanded T cells in peripheral blood. The protocol was immunoSEQ multiplex PCR, while the TCRdb copy is restricted to in-frame clones and leaves out a portion. The sample lists some 120,000 clones; approximately 84% were seen once. This CDR3 comprises 15 residues. V lost 1 base to trimming and J lost 3 bases, with 11 bases between them. Germline CDR1 is SGHNT and CDR2 is YENEEA. The rearrangement uses TRBV11-3 and TRBJ2-3; D remains unclear. The sequenced sample consisted of blood. The TCR comes from a person between 18 and 75 years old in good health. CDR3 residues: CASSLVWLPTDTQYF. The CDR3 DNA sequence: TGTGCCAGCAGCTTAGTGTGGCTACCAACAGATACGCAGTATTTT.